Reported below is one TCR beta chain. Seattle's cohort entered during active infection and was followed longitudinally. As processed by the authors: It was from reference gene primer amplification that nucleated cell counts were estimated. Clones were read by immunoSEQ multiplex PCR, and TCRdb kept only the in-frame ones, dropping some. V, J and clone size are those of that table, while D and trimming were read from the DNA. The table lists fewer than 140,000 clones, 76% of them singletons. The data are from a study of blood T cell repertoires in COVID-19. J gave up 0 bases and V 5 bases, and 11 bases lay outside the gene matches. Germline CDR1 is SGHVS and CDR2 is FNYEAQ. The CDR3 runs to 18 residues.

This receptor was obtained from an elderly man with COVID-19, enrolled during active disease. Sequences were obtained from peripheral blood. V gene TRBV7-6 combines with J gene TRBJ2-4; TRBD1 agrees at 9 bases. CDR3 amino acids: CASSGQAVGQGAKNIQYF. In nucleotides, the CDR3 is TGTGCCAGCAGCGGGCAAGCCGTGGGACAGGGAGCCAAAAACATTCAGTACTTC.